This is a list of T cell receptor beta chains from one sample in a study of cytomegalovirus exposure and HLA in healthy donors. Profiled with immunoSEQ multiplex PCR; TCRdb holds only in-frame clones, not every one. The sample data list tens of thousands of clones. The sequencing sample was made of PBMCs. These receptors were collected from a woman aged 25 to 39 in good health and CMV-seronegative. CDR3s include the opening cysteine and the closing phenylalanine or tryptophan. A D gene is named only where the DNA matches it firmly.

TRBD1 | TRBV5-1 | CASSPGRTGRETQYF
- | TRBV4-1 | CASSQGLGQFF
- | TRBV15 | CATSTHGQGLGAFF
- | TRBV18 | CASSPPNSGNTIYF
TRBD2 | TRBV9 | CASSVGAQRGGRDTQYF
- | TRBV4-1 | CASSQDPGAYEQYF
- | TRBV4-1 | CASSQEGGVYQPQHF
- | TRBV28 | CAGGAGPSGNTIYF
- | TRBV28 | CASRNRGGGQQYF
- | TRBV5-6 | CASSLTGKSYEQYF
TRBD2 | TRBV29-1 | CSVAGSGRIGEQFF
- | TRBV19 | CASSIGATYEQYF
- | TRBV6-5 | CASSYMGGPDYGYTF
TRBD1 | TRBV9 | CASSVGGQGFANYGYTF
- | TRBV7-9 | CASSLGHGNNEQFF
- | TRBV5-5 | CASSSPGLTYEQYF
- | TRBV7-9 | CASTDSTFSYEQYF
- | TRBV6-5 | CASSYSGDGSAEAFF
TRBD2 | TRBV13 | CASSGAGVRGSGANVLTF
- | TRBV30 | CAWTWGGSEKLFF
- | TRBV4-1 | CASSLMEGGSYEQYF
- | TRBV27 | CASSLFTSLVKAGELFF
- | TRBV6-5 | CASSLVYSGANVLTF
- | TRBV28 | CASNTLNYGYTF
TRBD1 | TRBV2 | CASSRRTGGLYEQYF
TRBD1 | TRBV4-1 | CASSHDRGPYEQYF
TRBD2 | TRBV2 | CAKQPLAGGEQYF
- | TRBV20-1 | CSASAGYGYTF
TRBD2 | TRBV27 | CASSPSGTYNEQFF
TRBD1 | TRBV4-1 | CASSQETGGYNEQFF
TRBD2 | TRBV28 | CASSLSAGGPPYF
TRBD1 | TRBV27 | CASSLATGGKETQYF
TRBD1 | TRBV7-8 | CASGHRGWGTEAFF
TRBD2 | TRBV5-1 | CASSFLGGGAGTGTDTQYF
- | TRBV30 | CAWLRRGNTEAFF
- | TRBV20-1 | CSATGSGELFF
TRBD1 | TRBV18 | CASSPLQGAADTQYF
- | TRBV6-1 | CASSDSRGTEAFF
TRBD2 | TRBV29-1 | CSVATGAGGTQNEQFF
TRBD2 | TRBV9 | CASSVGLAVGNEQFF
TRBD1 | TRBV18 | CASSQLPGQGVSYEQYF
TRBD1 | TRBV28 | CASSHRGPSLGHEQYF
TRBD1 | TRBV30 | CAWSVLGQGDLGYTF
TRBD1 | TRBV30 | CACQGAWTEAFF
- | TRBV15 | CATSRERASYEQYF
- | TRBV4-2 | CASSQDPGMNTEAFF
- | TRBV18 | CASSSRPGETQYF
- | TRBV18 | CASSPLQGRNQPQHF
TRBD1 | TRBV6-5 | CASSYGTGQGNSPLHF
TRBD2 | TRBV6-5 | CASSYELAGPDTQYF
TRBD1 | TRBV5-1 | CASGTGGAGEKLFF
TRBD2 | TRBV7-8 | CASSSLRGGGAWEQFF
- | TRBV18 | CASSPPGQQLSYEQYF
- | TRBV6-5 | CASNLGSRPTEAFF
TRBD1 | TRBV4-1 | CASRPQGQGTEVQYF
TRBD1 | TRBV7-9 | CASSRTGLGEKLFF
TRBD1 | TRBV23-1 | CASSPKDRGLETQYF
TRBD1 | TRBV27 | CASREGARNEQFF